Below are 18 T cell receptor beta chains sequenced from a single sample in a study of blood T cell repertoires in COVID-19. Sequenced by immunoSEQ multiplex PCR; TCRdb stores in-frame clones only, minus some. The sample consists of some 67,000 clones, around nine tenths of them appearing once. Material for sequencing was peripheral blood. These receptors all stem from a woman in her sixties with acute or convalescent COVID-19.

The chain joins TRBV27 to TRBJ2-5; D might be TRBD2 (5 bases). CDR1 and CDR2 from the germline V gene are MNHEY and SMNVEV (reference sequence). There are 12 residues in the CDR3. The ends were cut back, 4 bases at V and 11 bases at J, with 14 bases in the middle. CDR3 bases: TGTGCCAGCAGTTCCCTTGGAGGTTTGCAGTACTTC. Translating it yields CASSSLGGLQYF.

The chain uses TRBV9 and TRBJ2-1; a weak D match, TRBD2 (7 bases). V gave up 4 bases and J gave up 2 bases, with 13 bases separating them. In germline, CDR1 is SGDLS, CDR2 YYNGEE. The CDR3 extends over 15 amino acids. CDR3 sequence (DNA): TGTGCCAGCAGCATTGGGGGGGCCCCCTACAATGAGCAGTTCTTC. As protein: CASSIGGAPYNEQFF.

The gene calls are TRBV6-5 and TRBJ2-1, with 9 bases fitting TRBD2. This CDR3 spans 15 amino acids. The V and J ends lost 6 bases and 4 bases, in that order; junction bases with no gene match: 7. Germline CDR1 is MNHEY and CDR2 is SVGAGI. The CDR3 spells CASRPGTSPYNEQFF. The DNA for the CDR3 is TGTGCCAGCAGGCCCGGGACTAGCCCTTACAATGAGCAGTTCTTC.

The chain carries TRBV3-1 (or the pseudogene TRBV3-2) and TRBJ2-6; D gene ambiguous. Germline lookup yields CDR1 LGHDT and CDR2 YNNKEL (reference sequence). CDR3 length: 13 amino acids. V shed 3 bases and J shed 3 bases, with 3 bases lying between them. CDR3 loop: CASSQRGANVLTF. The CDR3, as DNA: TGTGCCAGCAGCCAGCGTGGGGCCAACGTCCTGACTTTC.

This sequence joins TRBV7-9 and TRBJ1-2; 7 bases line up with TRBD1. This CDR3 spans 14 amino acids. V lost 2 bases and J lost 2; bases outside the gene matches: 2. Germline CDR1 SEHNR, CDR2 FQNEAQ (reference sequence). CDR3 DNA sequence: TGTGCCAGCAGCTTACAGACAGGGAACTATGGCTACACCTTC. This translates into CASSLQTGNYGYTF.

The chain has TRBV27 and TRBJ1-1; D not resolved. V lost 3 bases and J 3 bases, leaving 11 bases between the germline ends. The CDR3 loop spans 14 amino acids. Germline CDR1 is MNHEY and CDR2 is SMNVEV (reference sequence). The CDR3 loop reads CASSLTDTDTEAFF. The DNA of the CDR3 is TGTGCCAGCAGTTTGACCGACACAGACACTGAAGCTTTCTTT.

The V call is TRBV11-2, the J call TRBJ1-2, with a weak D call TRBD1 (5 bases). Between the trimmed V and J ends, which lost 1 base and 6 bases, there was a span of 9 bases. Germline loops: CDR1 SGHAT, CDR2 FQNNGV. The length of the CDR3 is 13 residues. This chain's CDR3 is CASSLGGVDGYTF. In DNA, the CDR3 is TGTGCCAGCAGCTTAGGGGGGGTGGATGGCTACACCTTC.

This chain uses TRBV10-3 with TRBJ2-1; 16 positions agree with TRBD2. V was clipped by 7 bases and J by 0 bases; unmatched bases: 9. Per germline, CDR1 ENHRY and CDR2 SYGVKD. The CDR3 is 19 amino acids. CDR3 in DNA: TGTGCCATCAATTCACCGGGACTAGCGGGGGGGAGCTCCTACAATGAGCAGTTCTTC. It translates to CAINSPGLAGGSSYNEQFF.

This chain joins TRBV5-1 and TRBJ1-1; 7 nucleotides line up with TRBD1. Trimming at V came to 6 bases and at J to 3 bases, leaving 11 bases not matched to a gene. The CDR3 extends over 15 amino acids. Germline V gene lookup returns CDR1 SGHRS and CDR2 YFSETQ. CDR3 sequence: CASTLNRGRDTEAFF. The CDR3 bases are TGCGCCAGCACCCTTAACAGGGGTCGAGACACTGAAGCTTTCTTT.

This chain connects TRBV4-2 to TRBJ2-1, with D hard to call. Trimming pared 0 bases from V and 12 bases from J, leaving 18 bases between. CDR1 and CDR2 from the germline V gene are LGHNA and YNFKEQ. This CDR3 contains 15 residues. CDR3 in amino acids: CASSQDKSAQFRQFF. As DNA, the CDR3 is TGTGCCAGCAGCCAAGATAAAAGCGCCCAATTTCGGCAGTTCTTC.

The rearrangement joins TRBV4-3 to TRBJ1-2; D is uncertain. Germline lookup yields CDR1 LGHNA and CDR2 YSLEER. The V and J ends lost 0 bases and 1 base respectively, with 6 bases between them. The CDR3 runs 14 residues. CDR3 sequence reads: CASSQDTGNYGYTF. CDR3 sequence (DNA): TGCGCCAGCAGCCAAGATACGGGTAACTATGGCTACACCTTC.

This rearrangement joins TRBV7-2 to TRBJ1-2; no definite D call. Germline V gene lookup returns CDR1 SGHTA and CDR2 FQGNSA. Trimming removed 1 base from V and 8 bases from J, with 11 bases in between. This CDR3 comprises 13 residues. The CDR3 sequence: CASSLVHREGYTF. As DNA, the CDR3 is TGTGCCAGCAGCTTAGTCCATCGGGAAGGCTACACCTTC.

V is TRBV7-2 and J is TRBJ2-1; 10 nucleotides align to TRBD2. Trimming took 6 bases from V and 9 from J; bases not matched to a gene: 11. The CDR3 runs 15 residues. Germline loops: CDR1 SGHTA, CDR2 FQGNSA. CDR3 region: CASRYSGRPGGEQFF. CDR3 DNA: TGTGCCAGCAGGTATAGCGGGAGGCCGGGGGGTGAGCAGTTCTTC.

The V gene is TRBV5-1, the J gene TRBJ1-1; a possible D gene is TRBD1 (5 bases). Looked up from germline, CDR1 is SGHRS and CDR2 is YFSETQ. There are 12 residues in the CDR3. Trimming removed 0 bases at V and 10 bases at J, with 10 bases between. The CDR3 is CASSLAGVGAFF. The DNA of the CDR3 is TGCGCCAGCAGCTTGGCGGGGGTGGGAGCTTTCTTT.

The V gene is TRBV3-1 (or the pseudogene TRBV3-2), the J gene TRBJ2-7, with 9 nucleotides matching TRBD2. The CDR3 has 13 amino acids. CDR1 is LGHDT, CDR2 YNNKEL, per germline (reference sequence). CDR3 loop: CASSQVSGGPLVV. The CDR3 DNA follows: TGTGCCAGCAGCCAAGTAAGCGGGGGGCCCCTGGTCGTC.

The chain has TRBV6-5 and TRBJ2-1, with 13 bases fitting TRBD2. CDR1 and CDR2 from the germline V gene are MNHEY and SVGAGI. Trimming at V came to 5 bases and at J to 5 bases, leaving 3 bases not matched to a gene. The CDR3 contains 15 residues. CDR3 bases: TGTGCCAGCAGTACTAGCGGGAGGGCCAACAATGAGCAGTTCTTC. This translates into CASSTSGRANNEQFF.

The V call is TRBV18, the J call TRBJ2-3, with TRBD1 as a possible D gene (5 bases). CDR1 and CDR2 (germline): KGHSH, LQKENI. This CDR3 region has 13 residues. Deletions cut 3 bases from V and 3 bases from J, with 7 bases between. DNA of the CDR3: TGTGCCAGCTCACCGGACACGACAGATACGCAGTATTTT. Encoded protein: CASSPDTTDTQYF.

This sequence joins TRBV6-6 and TRBJ2-5; TRBD1 might be the D (5 bases). CDR1 and CDR2 from the germline V gene are MNHNY and SVGAGI (reference sequence). The CDR3 has 17 residues. Trimming removed 5 bases at V and 0 bases at J, with 19 bases between. CDR3 residues: CASSPRHVWGHQETQYF. The CDR3 DNA follows: TGTGCCAGCAGTCCCCGACATGTTTGGGGCCACCAAGAGACCCAGTACTTC.